A selection of T cell receptor beta chains follows, all from one sample in a study of regulatory T cells in long-lasting Graves disease. TCRdb redid the calling of the multiplex PCR reads with MiXCR, one entry per CDR3 protein. The sample carries hundreds of thousands of distinct CDR3 sequences, 16% recorded once. The same data also contributed to another study, on T cells in Graves' hyperthyroidism and ophthalmopathy.

This specimen consisted of peripheral blood mononuclear cells (PBMCs), obtained at new diagnosis, from a patient treated with antithyroid drugs. The receptors were gathered from a woman in her twenties or thirties with Graves disease. CDR3s include the opening cysteine and the closing phenylalanine or tryptophan. A D gene is named only where the DNA matches it firmly.

TRBV7-2,TRBJ2-7,-,CASSLAGVPGHYEQYF
TRBV19,TRBJ1-4,TRBD1,CASRRDRSTNEKLFF
TRBV24-1,TRBJ1-2,-,CATSDPTRSAINYGYTF
TRBV28,TRBJ2-5,-,CASRALDTPQETQYF
TRBV6-1,TRBJ1-1,-,CASSKSIQGSTEAFF
TRBV18,TRBJ2-7,-,CASSPQRGEEQYF
TRBV13,TRBJ2-7,TRBD2,CASSPRLAGHYEQYF
TRBV27,TRBJ2-2,TRBD1,CASSLDRGNHGELFF
TRBV7-8,TRBJ2-2,-,CASSLVAGLLSGELFF
TRBV7-3,TRBJ2-1,TRBD2,CASSPLGAGVDNEQFF
TRBV27,TRBJ2-1,TRBD2,CASSLWAGGGNEQFF
TRBV5-1,TRBJ2-7,-,CASSLDISFGYEQYF
TRBV28,TRBJ2-1,TRBD1,CASSSGGSNNEQFF
TRBV29-1,TRBJ1-2,-,CSVGTEGYGYTF
TRBV10-2,TRBJ2-1,-,CASRRERWGEQFF
TRBV2,TRBJ1-1,-,CASSEDSNTEAFF
TRBV7-3,TRBJ2-3,TRBD2,CASSLGRAPDTQYF
TRBV5-1,TRBJ1-4,-,CASSSHNEKLFF
TRBV6-1,TRBJ2-1,-,CASSAVYNEQFF
TRBV19,TRBJ1-5,TRBD1,CASSPGQGSPQPQHF
TRBV18,TRBJ1-1,-,CASSRTGKTEAFF
TRBV28,TRBJ1-2,-,CASTGAILNLYGYTF
TRBV3-1,TRBJ2-3,TRBD1,CASSQEDRVTDTQYF
TRBV5-1,TRBJ2-4,-,CASSLGSAAKNIQYF
TRBV6-1,TRBJ1-2,-,CASSEAGGNGYTF
TRBV6-5,TRBJ1-1,TRBD1,CASSFWVGGGNENTEAFF
TRBV12-3/TRBV12-4,TRBJ1-4,-,CASSLSARAEKLFF
TRBV4-1,TRBJ1-1,-,CASSPHPGTLDTEAFF
TRBV7-9,TRBJ2-5,TRBD2,CASSPGLAAEKTQYF
TRBV30,TRBJ2-7,TRBD1,CAWRVQGTGYSVQYF
TRBV6-5,TRBJ1-1,-,CASSYEKGTEAFF
TRBV28,TRBJ1-1,-,CASTLTGRNTEAFF
TRBV7-9,TRBJ1-1,TRBD1,CASSATGAGTEAFF
TRBV19,TRBJ2-1,-,CASKGRISDNEQFF
TRBV5-5,TRBJ2-7,TRBD1,CASSWGQGQYEQYF
TRBV24-1,TRBJ2-5,-,CATSRGETQYF
TRBV12-3/TRBV12-4,TRBJ1-1,-,CASSPGIGGEAFF
TRBV29-1,TRBJ1-2,-,CSARGRSDGYTF
TRBV20-1,TRBJ1-6,-,CSARDPGGNSPLHF